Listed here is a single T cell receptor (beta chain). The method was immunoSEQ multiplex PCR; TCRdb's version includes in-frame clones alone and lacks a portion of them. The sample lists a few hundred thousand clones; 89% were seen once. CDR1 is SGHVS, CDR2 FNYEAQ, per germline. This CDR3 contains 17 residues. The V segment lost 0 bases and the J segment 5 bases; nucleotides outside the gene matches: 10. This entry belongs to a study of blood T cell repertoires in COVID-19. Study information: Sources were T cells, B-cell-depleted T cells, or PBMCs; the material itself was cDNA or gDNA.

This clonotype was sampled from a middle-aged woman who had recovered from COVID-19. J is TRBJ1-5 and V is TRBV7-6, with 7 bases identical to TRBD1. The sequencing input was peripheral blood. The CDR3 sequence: CASSLALGQRGHQPQHF. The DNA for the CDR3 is TGTGCCAGCAGCTTAGCCCTGGGACAGAGAGGCCATCAGCCCCAGCATTTT.